The entry below describes one T cell receptor (beta chain). No cognate antigen has been identified for it. No per-base quality is available; no much larger clone lies one base away. TCRbeta CDR3 regions were amplified from genomic DNA by means of the immunoSEQ Assay, a bias-controlled multiplex PCR. The original methods were these. Nucleated cell counts per sample were estimated from amplification of reference gene primers within the assay. Sequence reads were collapsed and filtered to measure the absolute abundance of every unique TCRbeta CDR3 rearrangement. For each sample, productive Simpson clonality was calculated as the square root of Simpson's diversity index over productive rearrangements. Drawn from immuneACCESS, this table holds only the in-frame rearrangements with V and J called that TCRdb kept. Clones are partly lost; checked studies trace under half to an unresolved V gene and leave the rest unexplained. V and J calls and clone size follow that table, whereas D and trimming were derived from the DNA. This sample has approximately 330,000 clones in its table, and roughly 90% of those were observed once. 4% of the sample goes to the ten largest clones.

The CDR3 contains 17 residues, cysteine and phenylalanine counted. Here the CDR3 DNA is all that survives: 51 bases in frame from base 1. These data come from a study of blood T cell repertoires in COVID-19 (dated by TCRdb to 2018 to 2021). Concerning the study at large: Collaborator samples came from the United States, Italy and Spain and covered acute and convalescent phases of COVID-19. The prospective study material was composed of cDNA or gDNA derived from T cells, B-cell-depleted T cells, or PBMCs. The dataset comprised deeply sampled blood TCRbeta repertoires from subjects exposed to, actively infected with, or recovered from COVID-19. The repertoires were released in a freely available public database intended as a resource for research on the immune response to SARS-CoV-2. Samples were obtained from the ongoing ImmuneRACE study (first 160 participants) and from approximately 1,200 subjects provided by 6 global collaborators. Nearly every sample came with metadata listing a de-identified subject ID, COVID-19 status, age in years and sex. Where available, HLA class I and class II types were taken from metadata supplied by the sample provider and were not determined by assay-based typing. Findings and caveats that apply to the study as a whole: Clinical and demographic metadata were provided uncurated, with the amount varying by source and participant.

Each collaborating institution followed its own protocols to collect whole blood in K2EDTA tubes. For TCRbeta analysis, collaborators shipped samples in one of three forms: frozen whole blood, isolated PBMCs, or DNA extracted from either of those sample types. The rearranged segments are TRBV21-1 and TRBJ1-5. TRBV21-1 is a pseudogene segment. The sequence was obtained from a woman in her 50s with active or convalescent COVID-19. The sample consisted of peripheral blood. The nucleotide sequence reads TGTGCCAGCAGCCATTTCCGGGGGGGAGTAGGCAATCAGCCCCAGCATTTT. The encoded protein is CASSHFRGGVGNQPQHF.